The T cell receptor beta chain under discussion was sequenced for a study of tumor-infiltrating lymphocytes in oesophageal squamous cell carcinoma. TCRdb used MiXCR to reprocess the PCR reads, holding one entry per CDR3 protein. The table shows approximately 11,000 distinct CDR3 sequences, with 50% to 55% occurring only once. The CDR3 is 13 residues long. Germline CDR1 MDHEN, CDR2 SYDVKM. As to this clonotype: A read error is possible here, since a much larger clone lies one base away.

The receptor's source is a female donor with esophageal squamous cell carcinoma. The chain has TRBV28 and TRBJ2-1; D is unclear. The J call is doubtful: the DNA matches TRBJ2-7 better. The sequenced sample was esophageal tumor tissue. The CDR3 loop reads CASSSPPVNEQYF. DNA for the CDR3: TGTGCCAGCAGTTCCCCCCCAGTCAATGAGCAGTACTTC.